The source of this T cell receptor (beta chain) is a study of identifying expanded T cells in peripheral blood (dated by TCRdb to the late 2010s). About the study as a whole: Technical replicates were generated by sequencing separate aliquots of the same genomic DNA pool, with four replicates compared pairwise.

This clone was observed at least ten times. There is no known antigen for this receptor. No much larger clone exists at a distance of one base, and base qualities are not known. Here is what the overall study found, with its caveats: It was expected by the authors that biological variance in healthy repertoires might increase further over much longer intervals, such as months to years. Between technical replicates the binomial model flagged approximately 1.2 differentially abundant clones, whereas over about 2 weeks the binomial model flagged about 15 and over approximately four weeks around 19. Across all healthy-donor time intervals, the beta-binomial model significantly cut both the number of clones called differentially abundant and the false-positive rate. In all healthy donors, the variance in clone template counts between samples taken 2 to 3 weeks apart rose significantly as total template count increased.

The immunoSEQ Assay, which relies on bias-controlled multiplex PCR amplification of genomic DNA, was used to profile TCRbeta CDR3 regions. The paper's data handling went like this. To quantify the absolute abundance of each unique TCRbeta CDR3 region, the sequences were collapsed and filtered. Two models were used to test differential abundance: a binomial model (Fisher-equivalent) and a beta-binomial model that adds time-dependent variance fitted from healthy donors. Clones with fewer than 5 combined templates were excluded, and clones with Benjamini-Hochberg FDR below 0.01 were called differentially abundant. Beta-binomial variance was modeled as a function of total template count across the two samples using the form v = (b*log(k)+a)^2. The source is immuneACCESS, and TCRdb retained only in-frame sequences with V and J called. Part of the clones is not carried over; for the studies checked, unresolved V genes explain less than half of this, and the remainder is unexplained. The V and J calls and clone size were taken over from that table, and D and trimming were inferred from the DNA. The table for this sample lists around 94,000 clones; 88% of them were counted only once. The top ten constitute approximately 14% of the sample.

V lost 0 bases and J lost 4 bases; the stretch between them is 14 bases long. The CDR3 sequence holds 16 residues, the cysteine and phenylalanine included. The sequence is cut down to CDR3 DNA, 48 bases in frame from base 1. From a lookup of the germline V gene (reference sequence), CDR1 and CDR2 are MNHNY and SVGAGI. During the collection period, no infections or other immune events were recorded for the healthy donors. Healthy-donor blood repertoires served as a training cohort to calibrate time-dependent variance in a beta-binomial model of T-cell clone differential abundance. The training cohort included approximately ten healthy donors, of whom 3 were female and 7 were male. The donors were between roughly 25 and 64 years old, with an average age of roughly 40 years. Whole blood was collected from each healthy donor at three time points spaced roughly two weeks apart and obtained from a commercial supplier. For immunosequencing, genomic DNA was extracted from whole blood that had not been sorted.

Here the chain combines TRBV6-6 and TRBJ2-3; the D gene cannot be resolved beyond TRBD1 or TRBD2, each matching 6 bases. The receptor was derived from a person aged 18 to 75 in good health. The source material was blood. This receptor carries the CDR3 CASSYSGGRGADTQYF. At the DNA level, the sequence is TGTGCCAGCAGTTACTCTGGGGGGCGGGGAGCAGATACGCAGTATTTT.